Presented here are 16 T cell receptor beta chains from one specimen sequenced in a study of T cell responses to AZD1222 COVID-19 vaccine. Using immunoSEQ multiplex PCR, the repertoire was profiled, and TCRdb retains in-frame clones only, with some absent. The sample lists 110,000 to 150,000 clones, about 94% occurring once. The source material was peripheral blood, sampled on day 0 of AZD1222 vaccination. The receptors originated from an adult in good health.

The chain employs TRBV6-5 and TRBJ2-2, with D perhaps TRBD2 (6 bases). This CDR3 is 13 amino acids long. Per the germline V gene, CDR1 is MNHEY and CDR2 is SVGAGI. V lost 8 bases and J lost 8, with 15 bases in between. The CDR3 protein is CASCSGGRGELFF. CDR3 nucleotides: TGTGCCAGCTGTAGCGGAGGGAGAGGGGAGCTGTTTTTT.

V is TRBV13 and J is TRBJ2-7, with D perhaps given as TRBD1 or TRBD2 (5 bases each). The V gene's germline CDR1 is PRHDT and CDR2 FYEKMQ (reference sequence). V was pared by 1 base and J by 6 bases, with 22 bases between. The CDR3 totals 17 residues. This chain's CDR3 is CASSLEARDPMWSEQYF. DNA for the CDR3: TGTGCCAGCAGCTTAGAAGCCAGGGACCCCATGTGGAGCGAGCAGTACTTC.

The chain carries TRBV12-3 or TRBV12-4 and TRBJ1-3; D uncertain. The ends were cut back, 3 bases at V and 7 bases at J, with 7 bases in the middle. The CDR3 is 12 amino acids. The CDR3 reads CASSFLGNTIYF. DNA of the CDR3: TGTGCCAGCAGTTTCTTAGGGAACACCATATATTTT.

V gene TRBV19 combines with J gene TRBJ2-2; D perhaps matches TRBD2 (6 bases). CDR1 LNHDA and CDR2 SQIVND come from the germline V gene (reference sequence). V was shortened by 7 bases and J by 3 bases, with 15 bases between the two germline ends. The CDR3 extends over 15 amino acids. The CDR3 nucleotides are TGTGCCAGTACTCGGCGGGACTTTTACACCGGGGAGCTGTTTTTT. As protein: CASTRRDFYTGELFF. The full variable domain, its missing parts supplied by reference TRBV19 and TRBJ2-2, is DGGITQSPKYLFRKEGQNVTLSCEQNLNHDAMYWYRQDPGQGLRLIYYSQIVNDFQKGDIAEGYSVSREKKESFPLTVTSAQKNPTAFYLCASTRRDFYTGELFFGEGSRLTVL.

This chain uses TRBV15 with TRBJ2-1; D gene ambiguous. Trimming removed 0 bases from V and 4 bases from J, with 13 bases in between. The CDR3 covers 16 residues. CDR1 is LNHNV and CDR2 is YYDKDF in the germline V gene (reference sequence). The CDR3 loop reads CATSRDRNGPYNEQFF. In DNA, the CDR3 is TGTGCCACCAGCAGAGATAGGAATGGGCCTTACAATGAGCAGTTCTTC.

This clone was seen a few times. The genes are TRBV27 and TRBJ1-4; 11 positions match TRBD1. CDR1 and CDR2 (germline): MNHEY, SMNVEV (reference sequence). The CDR3 extends over 16 amino acids. With 8 bases clipped from V and 2 bases from J, the junction kept 7 bases outside the gene matches. The CDR3, as DNA: TGTGCCAGCCGCCTAGGGACAGGGGGGACTAATGAAAAACTGTTTTTT. Residues: CASRLGTGGTNEKLFF.

The DNA of the CDR3 is TGTGCCTGGAAGGGGGACCACACCGGGGAGCTGTTTTTT. Translating gives CAWKGDHTGELFF. The V call is TRBV30, the J call TRBJ2-2; D possibly corresponds to TRBD1 (6 bases). This CDR3 has 13 residues. CDR1 and CDR2 from the germline V gene are GTSNPN and SVGIG (reference sequence). Deletions cut 4 bases from V and 3 bases from J, with 9 bases between. Full variable domain (missing parts from reference TRBV30 and TRBJ2-2): SQTIHQWPATLVQPVGSPLSLECTVEGTSNPNLYWYRQAAGRGLQLLFYSVGIGQISSEVPQNLSASRPQDRQFILSSKKLLLSDSGFYLCAWKGDHTGELFFGEGSRLTVL.

The chain recombines TRBV5-1 with TRBJ2-1; 10 nucleotides line up with TRBD2. The CDR3 sequence is 18 residues long. V gave up 4 bases and J gave up 3 bases; unmatched junction bases: 13. Germline CDR1 SGHRS, CDR2 YFSETQ. The CDR3 loop is CASSRPMQTSGFYNEQFF. CDR3 DNA sequence: TGCGCCAGCAGCCGTCCCATGCAGACTAGCGGGTTCTACAATGAGCAGTTCTTC. Drawing the rest from reference TRBV5-1 and TRBJ2-1, the complete variable domain is KAGVTQTPRYLIKTRGQQVTLSCSPISGHRSVSWYQQTPGQGLQFLFEYFSETQRNKGNFPGRFSGRQFSNSRSEMNVSTLELGDSALYLCASSRPMQTSGFYNEQFFGPGTRLTVL.

The V gene is TRBV5-8, the J gene TRBJ2-5; D assignment may be TRBD1 or TRBD2 (5 bases each). With 6 bases removed from V and 5 bases from J, the gap between germline ends came to 23 bases. The CDR3 length is 16 residues. CDR1 is SGHTS and CDR2 is YDEGEE in the germline V gene. In DNA form, the CDR3 reads TGTGCCAGCACCCGATTGAGAGGGGCGCCCCCGGAGACCCAGTACTTC. Translation gives CASTRLRGAPPETQYF. The complete variable domain, with remaining parts taken from reference TRBV5-8 and TRBJ2-5, reads EAGVTQSPTHLIKTRGQQATLRCSPISGHTSVYWYQQALGLGLQFLLWYDEGEERNRGNFPPRFSGRQFPNYSSELNVNALELEDSALYLCASTRLRGAPPETQYFGPGTRLLVL.

The chain employs TRBV12-3 or TRBV12-4 and TRBJ1-2, with D possibly TRBD1 on 6 matching bases. There are 13 residues in the CDR3. V was shortened by 7 bases and J by 8 bases, with 17 bases between the two germline ends. The DNA for the CDR3 is TGTGCCAGCACGAATGTGGGGGCCGGGGGCTACACCTTC. Its protein is CASTNVGAGGYTF.

The rearrangement links TRBV28 to TRBJ1-5; D not resolved. V shed 7 bases and J shed 4 bases, with 14 bases lying between them. The CDR3 spans 14 residues. Germline V gene data show CDR1 as MDHEN and CDR2 as SYDVKM. CDR3 nucleotide sequence: TGTGCCAGCACCGATCCGGCCGATAATCAGCCCCAGCATTTT. It encodes CASTDPADNQPQHF.

For the CDR3, the DNA is TGTGCCAGCAGTCGACAGGGGGAAGGAAACACCATATATTTT. Its protein is CASSRQGEGNTIYF. The rearrangement uses TRBV28 and TRBJ1-3, with TRBD1 matching over 9 bases. Germline CDR1 reads MDHEN; CDR2 reads SYDVKM. The CDR3 length is 14 residues. V was clipped by 5 bases and J by 4 bases; unmatched bases: 3.

The chain has TRBV2 and TRBJ1-2; TRBD1 agrees at 10 bases. Germline V gene sequence: CDR1 SNHLY, CDR2 FYNNEI. The CDR3 has 15 residues. V shed 4 bases and J 7 bases; nucleotides not matched to a gene: 9. CDR3 sequence: CASSGRQGAGSGYTF. CDR3 DNA sequence: TGTGCCAGCAGTGGACGACAGGGGGCAGGGAGTGGCTACACCTTC. Based on the CDR3 plus reference TRBV2 and TRBJ1-2, the full variable domain is EPEVTQTPSHQVTQMGQEVILRCVPISNHLYFYWYRQILGQKVEFLVSFYNNEISEKSEIFDDQFSVERPDGSNFTLKIRSTKLEDSAMYFCASSGRQGAGSGYTFGSGTRLTVV.

This clone was counted a single time. V is TRBV5-6 and J is TRBJ1-5, with TRBD1 identical over 9 bases. In germline, CDR1 is SGHDT, CDR2 YYEEEE. The CDR3 has 13 residues. The V gene end was trimmed by 4 bases and the J gene end by 9 bases; junction bases not matched to a gene: 5. The CDR3 bases are TGTGCCAGCAGCACAGGGGGCGCAGGGCCCCAGCATTTT. Amino acids: CASSTGGAGPQHF.

The chain has TRBV10-3 and TRBJ1-6, with D possibly being TRBD1 (6 bases). Germline V gives CDR1 ENHRY, CDR2 SYGVKD. The V end was cut by 8 bases, the J end by 8 bases, with 19 bases between. The CDR3 runs 15 residues. This CDR3 reads CAISKPPRGDSPLHF. CDR3 nucleotides: TGTGCCATCTCAAAACCCCCCAGGGGCGATTCACCCCTCCACTTT.

The chain carries TRBV6-5 and TRBJ1-3; D call uncertain. CDR1 and CDR2 (germline): MNHEY, SVGAGI. The CDR3 has 12 amino acids. Between the trimmed V and J ends, which lost 7 bases and 3 bases, there was a span of 7 bases. CDR3 amino acids: CASIGFGNTIYF. CDR3 DNA sequence: TGTGCCAGCATTGGTTTTGGAAACACCATATATTTT.